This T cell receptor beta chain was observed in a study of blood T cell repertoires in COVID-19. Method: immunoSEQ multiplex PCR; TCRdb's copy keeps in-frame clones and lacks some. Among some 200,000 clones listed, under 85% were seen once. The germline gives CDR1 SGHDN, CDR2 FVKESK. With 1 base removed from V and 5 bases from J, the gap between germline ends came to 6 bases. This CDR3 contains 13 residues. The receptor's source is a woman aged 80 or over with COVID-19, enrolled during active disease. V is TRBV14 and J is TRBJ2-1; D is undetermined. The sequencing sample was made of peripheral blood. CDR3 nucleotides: TGTGCCAGCAGCCAAGCTTCCCACAATGAGCAGTTCTTC. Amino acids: CASSQASHNEQFF.